This T cell receptor beta chain stems from a study of T cells after yellow fever vaccination (dated by TCRdb to about 2019). For the study in its entirety: Libraries from fractions with low cell numbers were prepared with the SMART-Seq v4 Ultra Low Input RNA kit. To follow T-cell clones before and after both primary and booster YFV17D yellow fever vaccination, bulk TCR alpha and beta repertoires underwent longitudinal sequencing. Two healthy male donors, one aged 18 to 30 and one aged 30 to 39 years, were included in the cohort. Blood was collected at multiple timepoints before and after primary and secondary immunization, and bulk PBMC replicates and cell subsets were isolated.

The paper's findings and limits, for the study overall: Because the study included only a couple of donors, the extent to which the findings can be generalized is limited. Most clones expanded after primary vaccination were re-detected after the booster (almost 97% of CD4 and approximately 85% of CD8), suggesting broad memory maintenance. Compared with the primary T-cell response, the secondary T-cell response was faster but weaker, reaching its peak on day 5 rather than on day 15. A small fraction of clonotypes showed up in both the CD4 and CD8 compartments, probably as a result of convergent recombination. FACS-sorted repertoires could contain abundant contaminating clonotypes from the bulk population, so computational filtering was required.

The CDR3 runs 14 residues from the cysteine to the phenylalanine. Left in the record is the CDR3 DNA by itself, 42 bases read in frame from the first base. Based on the germline V gene (reference sequence), the CDR1 and CDR2 sequences are MNHNY and SVGAGI. V and J are truncated by 6 bases and 8 bases respectively, leaving an intervening sequence of 18 bases. In regard to this clonotype: The antigen this receptor binds is unknown. No clone much larger than this one lies a single base away; base qualities are absent.

Instrument on record: Illumina NovaSeq 6000. TCR cDNA was synthesized by 5'RACE template switching, through which a universal primer site and unique molecular identifiers were introduced. Priming for cDNA synthesis came from both the TCR alpha and TCR beta constant segments. Library amplification involved two PCR steps, and the second step added sample barcodes and sequencing adapters. Sequencing of the libraries was done on either Illumina HiSeq 2500 (2x100 bp) or NovaSeq (2x150 bp). On the study's bioinformatics: MIGEC was used to demultiplex reads and collapse the reads into UMI consensus sequences, and MiXCR was used for V(D)J alignment. Vaccine-responding clonotypes were defined with edgeR using replicate PBMC samples, requiring FDR below 0.01 and a log2 fold change above 5 up to day 15. CD4 or CD8 identity was assigned to each bulk clonotype according to whether the clonotype was present at higher abundance in the sequenced CD4 repertoire or the sequenced CD8 repertoire. Through fastp at Q25 and MiXCR, TCRdb rebuilt clones from the public reads, retaining in-frame beta chains. Each entry merges the rows of one CDR3 protein and shows their most common DNA and genes. V and J calls and clone size were set by TCRdb, not the authors. A total of under 200,000 distinct CDR3 sequences appear in this sample, approximately 11% of them only once. The biggest ten clones account for 35% to 40% of the sample.

Taken with the paper, the label for treatment or condition translates to: live attenuated yellow fever vaccine strain. A standard Ficoll-Paque protocol was used to isolate PBMCs from peripheral blood. Dynabeads CD4 and CD8 positive selection kits were used to isolate CD4 and CD8 T-cell fractions. TriZol was used to extract RNA from bulk PBMCs, CD4 and CD8 fractions, and dextramer-positive and dextramer-negative fractions. The chain is made from TRBV6-6 and TRBJ2-3; TRBD2 is a possible D gene, resting on 5 matching bases. The source is a man in his late teens or twenties who received the YFV17D yellow fever vaccine. The sequencing used CD8+ T cells sorted from PBMCs, collected 15 days after the yellow fever booster vaccination. Read as DNA, the sequence is TGTGCCAGCAGGGGGTGGAGGACGGGGAGTACGCAGTATTTT. Its protein reads: CASRGWRTGSTQYF.